This entry features one T cell receptor (beta chain) sequence. Its specificity is unknown. The entry originates in a study of blood T cells in healthy people across ages. Study outcomes and limitations: It was the long-lived donors that had more naive CD4+ cells and higher diversity than aged donors. Per million T cells, TCR beta diversity dropped about linearly as age rose.

Primed by a sample-barcoded 5' primer and a J-beta primer mix, a second PCR proceeded for 7 to 11 cycles. TCRdb passed the 5' RACE reads through MiXCR, listing each CDR3 protein once. Here the sample spans 1.5 million to 2 million distinct CDR3 sequences, under 30% being singletons. The CDR3 contains 13 residues. V was shortened by 7 bases and J by 2 bases, with 9 bases between the two germline ends. Sequencing input: blood. This receptor was identified in a woman aged 25 to 45 in good health. The V call is TRBV12-3 or TRBV12-4, the J call TRBJ2-1; a possible D gene is TRBD2 (5 bases). This CDR3 reads CASIGAAYNEQFF. Here the CDR3 DNA reads TGTGCCAGCATAGGAGCGGCCTACAATGAGCAGTTCTTC.